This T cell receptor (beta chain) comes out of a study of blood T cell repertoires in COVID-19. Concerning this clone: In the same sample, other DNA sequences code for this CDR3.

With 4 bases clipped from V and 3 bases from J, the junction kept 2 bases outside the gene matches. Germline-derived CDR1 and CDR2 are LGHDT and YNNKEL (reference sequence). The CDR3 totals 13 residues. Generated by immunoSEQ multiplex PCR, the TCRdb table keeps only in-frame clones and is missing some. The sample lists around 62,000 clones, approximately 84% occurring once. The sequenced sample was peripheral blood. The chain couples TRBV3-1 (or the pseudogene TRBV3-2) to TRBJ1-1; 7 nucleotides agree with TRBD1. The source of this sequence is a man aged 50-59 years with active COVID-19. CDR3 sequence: CASSRTGDTEAFF. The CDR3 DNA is TGTGCCAGCAGCCGCACAGGGGACACTGAAGCTTTCTTT.